This TCR beta chain comes out of a study of OX40 agonist ivuxolimab in advanced cancers. Study background: Partial responses were achieved by three patients, of whom one had hepatocellular carcinoma and two had cutaneous melanoma.

The data were produced by immunoSEQ multiplex PCR, yet TCRdb's version contains in-frame clones alone and is incomplete. Among 120,000 or so clones listed, approximately 90% were seen once. For this clone: Its antigen is still unknown.

Germline assignment: CDR1 LNHNV and CDR2 YYDKDF (reference sequence). CDR3 length equals 15 residues. Trimming took off 2 bases at V and 3 bases at J, with 10 bases between the two ends. Study-level points and caveats: On average, a greater number of expanded clones characterised CD8+ T cells relative to CD4+. Antigen specificity was not determined for the expanded peripheral T cells.

This specimen consisted of CD4+ or CD8+ T cells sorted from blood, obtained in a trial of the OX40 agonist ivuxolimab. The sequence came from an adult with an advanced solid tumor such as melanoma, head and neck, liver or kidney cancer. The rearrangement uses TRBV15 and TRBJ1-4, with D possibly TRBD1 on 6 matching bases. CDR3 sequence reads: CATSRTGGPNEKLFF. In DNA, the CDR3 is TGTGCCACCAGCAGAACGGGGGGCCCTAATGAAAAACTGTTTTTT.